These 30 T cell receptor beta chains were sequenced from one sample in a study of cytomegalovirus exposure and HLA in healthy donors. Researchers ran the PCR with 60 Vbeta and 13 Jbeta primers. TCRdb's copy holds only in-frame clones and misses some; the assay was immunoSEQ multiplex PCR. The listing records roughly 120,000 clones. Sequenced: PBMCs. These receptors were obtained from a man aged 40-55 years in good health and CMV-seronegative.

The chain joins TRBV25-1 to TRBJ2-1; 10 nucleotides agree with TRBD2. This CDR3 spans 15 amino acids. The V segment lost 3 bases and the J segment 5 bases; nucleotides outside the gene matches: 4. Germline assignment: CDR1 MGHDK and CDR2 SYGVNS. In nucleotides, the CDR3 is TGTGCCAGCAGTGATATCGGACTAGCGGACAATGAGCAGTTCTTC. Protein: CASSDIGLADNEQFF.

V gene TRBV27 combines with J gene TRBJ2-7, with 8 bases matching TRBD2. V trimming: 3 bases; J trimming: 9 bases; junction bases outside the gene matches: 7. The CDR3 totals 13 residues. Germline V gene sequence: CDR1 MNHEY, CDR2 SMNVEV (reference sequence). The CDR3 protein is CASSFGSGNRQYF. The DNA for the CDR3 is TGTGCCAGCAGTTTCGGTAGCGGGAACAGGCAGTACTTC.

The gene calls are TRBV18 and TRBJ1-1, with 7 bases lining up with TRBD1. CDR1 is KGHSH, CDR2 LQKENI, per germline. This CDR3 has 14 amino acids. V gave up 3 bases and J gave up 3 bases; unmatched junction bases: 4. CDR3 in DNA: TGTGCCAGCTCACCCGAACAGGGGTACACTGAAGCTTTCTTT. It specifies CASSPEQGYTEAFF.

This chain links TRBV11-2 with TRBJ2-5; TRBD2 agrees at 8 bases. The end of the DNA is better explained by TRBJ2-7, so the J call may be wrong. CDR1 and CDR2 from the germline V gene are SGHAT and FQNNGV. The CDR3 has 13 amino acids. This CDR3 reads CASSLATSDEQYF. DNA for the CDR3: TGTGCCAGCAGCTTAGCGACTAGCGACGAGCAGTACTTC.

The chain joins TRBV7-9 to TRBJ2-1, with D possibly TRBD2 on 6 matching bases. Trimming stripped 4 bases from V and 4 bases from J, with 14 bases between. The CDR3 consists of 15 residues. In germline, CDR1 is SEHNR, CDR2 FQNEAQ (reference sequence). The CDR3 spells CASSSRDGGYNEQFF. CDR3 sequence (DNA): TGTGCCAGCAGCTCTAGGGACGGAGGGTACAATGAGCAGTTCTTC.

The chain carries TRBV19 and TRBJ2-1; perhaps TRBD1 as D (6 bases). V gave up 3 bases and J gave up 7 bases, with 16 bases separating them. The V gene's germline CDR1 is LNHDA and CDR2 SQIVND (reference sequence). This CDR3 region has 15 residues. The CDR3 coding sequence is TGTGCCAGTAGTATCAATGGGGGCCCGCGGAATGAGCAGTTCTTC. It translates to CASSINGGPRNEQFF. The full variable domain, in which reference TRBV19 and TRBJ2-1 provide the parts outside the CDR3, is DGGITQSPKYLFRKEGQNVTLSCEQNLNHDAMYWYRQDPGQGLRLIYYSQIVNDFQKGDIAEGYSVSREKKESFPLTVTSAQKNPTAFYLCASSINGGPRNEQFFGPGTRLTVL.

This chain uses TRBV6-6 with TRBJ1-1; D ambiguous. The CDR3 spans 15 residues. Trimming took 4 bases from V and 0 from J, leaving 12 bases between them. CDR1 and CDR2 from the germline V gene are MNHNY and SVGAGI (reference sequence). CDR3 nucleotides: TGTGCCAGCAGTTTCGCCGGGTCGGTGAACACTGAAGCTTTCTTT. Translated: CASSFAGSVNTEAFF.

The V call is TRBV11-2, the J call TRBJ1-4; TRBD1 matches 10 bases. The germline V gene has CDR1 SGHAT and CDR2 FQNNGV. The V gene end was trimmed by 1 base and the J gene end by 1 base; junction bases not matched to a gene: 3. The CDR3 has 17 residues. The CDR3 DNA is TGTGCCAGCAGCTTAGCCCGGGACAGGGGAACTAATGAAAAACTGTTTTTT. It encodes CASSLARDRGTNEKLFF.

This chain uses TRBV6-5 with TRBJ1-2, with TRBD1 identical over 8 bases. CDR3 size: 14 residues. V shed 5 bases, J shed 4 bases, and the junction held 6 bases outside the gene matches. Germline V gives CDR1 MNHEY, CDR2 SVGAGI. CDR3 nucleotides: TGTGCCAGCAGTCTTGACAGGGGAGGCTATGGCTACACCTTC. It is translated as CASSLDRGGYGYTF.

The chain employs TRBV10-3 and TRBJ2-3; 7 nucleotides line up with TRBD2. V was clipped by 2 bases and J by 5 bases; unmatched bases: 13. Germline CDR1 ENHRY, CDR2 SYGVKD. This CDR3 has 17 residues. The CDR3 here is CAISETFRGVAGDTQYF. The DNA of the CDR3 is TGTGCCATCAGTGAGACCTTTAGGGGAGTAGCGGGAGATACGCAGTATTTT.

V is TRBV4-3 and J is TRBJ2-2; 8 bases align to TRBD2. Trimming cost V 0 bases and J 4 bases; bases outside gene matches: 4. This CDR3 has 16 residues. The germline CDR1 and CDR2 sequences are LGHNA and YSLEER. CDR3 in DNA: TGCGCCAGCAGCCAAGATCCAGGACTAGCCACCGGGGAGCTGTTTTTT. Translated, it gives CASSQDPGLATGELFF.

The J gene is TRBJ1-1, the V gene TRBV11-2, with 9 bases aligning to TRBD1. The CDR3 is 15 residues long. With V trimmed by 5 bases and J by 1 base, 5 bases remained unmatched. The germline V gene has CDR1 SGHAT and CDR2 FQNNGV. The CDR3 sequence: CASSPGQGWNTEAFF. Written as DNA, the CDR3 is TGTGCCAGCAGCCCAGGACAGGGGTGGAACACTGAAGCTTTCTTT.

For this clone: One junction end disagrees with the germline gene, perhaps due to a read error. The J gene is TRBJ2-5, the V gene TRBV7-7; 8 bases match TRBD2. The CDR3 spans 14 residues. Germline V gives CDR1 SSHAT, CDR2 FNYEAQ (reference sequence). CDR3 protein: CASSPGLGLKTQYF. CDR3 DNA: TGTGCTAGCAGCCCGGGACTAGGCCTGAAGACCCAGTACTTC.

The chain carries TRBV5-1 and TRBJ2-1, with 11 bases fitting TRBD2. The CDR3 extends over 14 amino acids. From germline, CDR1 is SGHRS and CDR2 YFSETQ. Trimming cost V 6 bases and J 5 bases; bases outside gene matches: 4. CDR3 DNA: TGCGCCAGCAAAATGACTAGCGGGAACAATGAGCAGTTCTTC. It yields the protein CASKMTSGNNEQFF. Looking up the rest from reference TRBV5-1 and TRBJ2-1 gives the full variable domain: KAGVTQTPRYLIKTRGQQVTLSCSPISGHRSVSWYQQTPGQGLQFLFEYFSETQRNKGNFPGRFSGRQFSNSRSEMNVSTLELGDSALYLCASKMTSGNNEQFFGPGTRLTVL.

This chain uses TRBV10-3 with TRBJ2-5, with D possibly TRBD2 on 5 matching bases. The DNA end favors TRBJ2-7, so the J call may be wrong. The germline V gene has CDR1 ENHRY and CDR2 SYGVKD. The CDR3 loop spans 13 amino acids. The CDR3 DNA reads as TGTGCCATCAGTAGTTCGGGAAGTTACGAGCAGTACTTC. Its translation: CAISSSGSYEQYF.

The chain joins TRBV10-3 to TRBJ1-5, with 8 bases identical to TRBD1. CDR1 is ENHRY, CDR2 SYGVKD, per germline. J was trimmed by 6 bases and V by 2 bases; bases with no gene match: 9. The CDR3 totals 16 residues. CDR3 amino acids: CAISEVGGTGTQPQHF. The CDR3 DNA reads as TGTGCCATCAGTGAGGTGGGCGGGACAGGTACTCAGCCCCAGCATTTT.

The chain uses TRBV30 and TRBJ2-5, with D tentatively TRBD1 (5 bases). Per the germline V gene, CDR1 is GTSNPN and CDR2 is SVGIG (reference sequence). Trimming removed 2 bases from V and 5 bases from J, with 18 bases in between. The CDR3 is 15 residues long. CDR3 sequence (DNA): TGTGCCTGGAGTAAGGACGCCAGGGATGGGGAGACCCAGTACTTC. Its translation is CAWSKDARDGETQYF.

The V gene is TRBV30, the J gene TRBJ2-3; possible D gene TRBD1, 5 bases. Germline V gives CDR1 GTSNPN, CDR2 SVGIG (reference sequence). The CDR3 length is 13 residues. V shed 1 base and J shed 2 bases, with 7 bases lying between them. The CDR3: CAWSGQHTDTQYF. The CDR3 nucleotides read TGTGCCTGGAGTGGACAGCACACAGATACGCAGTATTTT.

The gene calls are TRBV29-1 and TRBJ2-7, with D unresolved. Germline CDR1 is SQVTM and CDR2 is ANQGSEA. Trimming left V 4 bases short and J 6 bases short, with 13 bases between. The CDR3 has 12 residues. The CDR3: CSVVIPPSEQYF. CDR3 nucleotide sequence: TGCAGCGTTGTTATCCCCCCTTCCGAGCAGTACTTC.

The chain uses TRBV4-1 and TRBJ2-1; a possible D gene is TRBD2 (6 bases). The germline gives CDR1 MGHRA, CDR2 YSYEKL. Trimming removed 3 bases at V and 10 bases at J, with 10 bases between. CDR3 length equals 12 residues. In nucleotides, the CDR3 is TGCGCCAGCAGCCATAGGAGGGGCGAGCAGTTCTTC. This codes for CASSHRRGEQFF.

The chain links TRBV28 to TRBJ1-4, with 7 bases fitting TRBD1. J was trimmed by 7 bases and V by 8 bases; bases with no gene match: 10. The CDR3 length is 14 residues. Germline values: CDR1 MDHEN, CDR2 SYDVKM. CDR3 residues: CASRQGGYAEKLFF. The CDR3 DNA reads as TGTGCCAGCCGTCAGGGGGGCTATGCTGAAAAACTGTTTTTT.

This chain uses TRBV19 with TRBJ2-2; 8 positions agree with TRBD1. The germline gives CDR1 LNHDA, CDR2 SQIVND (reference sequence). Unmatched junction bases numbered 7, after V lost 5 bases and J lost 5 bases. The CDR3 is made up of 15 amino acids. The CDR3, as DNA: TGTGCCAGTAGTGCCCGGGACAGGTGGACCGGGGAGCTGTTTTTT. The encoded protein is CASSARDRWTGELFF.

V and J are TRBV28 and TRBJ1-5; TRBD1 agrees at 9 bases. The CDR3 loop spans 15 amino acids. V shed 4 bases and J 6 bases; nucleotides not matched to a gene: 7. Germline V lookup: CDR1 MDHEN, CDR2 SYDVKM. The CDR3 reads CASSSGQGGVQPQHF. The CDR3 DNA reads TGTGCCAGCAGTTCGGGACAGGGTGGCGTTCAGCCCCAGCATTTT.

The chain is built from TRBV7-9 and TRBJ2-3; 9 bases are shared with TRBD2. The trim removed 7 bases at V and 2 bases at J, leaving 4 bases unmatched. Germline-derived CDR1 and CDR2 are SEHNR and FQNEAQ (reference sequence). The CDR3 has 14 residues. CDR3 residues: CASTLAGLTDTQYF. CDR3 sequence (DNA): TGTGCCAGCACACTAGCGGGCCTCACAGATACGCAGTATTTT. The full variable domain, rest sourced from reference TRBV7-9 and TRBJ2-3, is DTGVSQNPRHKITKRGQNVTFRCDPISEHNRLYWYRQTLGQGPEFLTYFQNEAQLEKSRLLSDRFSAERPKGSFSTLEIQRTEQGDSAMYLCASTLAGLTDTQYFGPGTRLTVL.

The chain carries TRBV6-5 and TRBJ2-7, with 9 bases aligning to TRBD1. Trimming removed 4 bases from V and 3 bases from J; junction bases left unmatched: 7. Germline V CDR1 and CDR2: MNHEY, SVGAGI. The CDR3 has 15 residues. The CDR3 here is CASSSYPGQGYEQYF. In DNA form, the CDR3 reads TGTGCCAGCAGTTCTTATCCGGGACAGGGCTACGAGCAGTACTTC.

This sequence joins TRBV7-2 and TRBJ2-3; 10 bases agree with TRBD2. Looked up from germline, CDR1 is SGHTA and CDR2 is FQGNSA. Trimming removed 4 bases from V and 0 bases from J; junction bases left unmatched: 4. CDR3 length: 16 residues. CDR3: CASSSLAGGSTDTQYF. CDR3 DNA: TGTGCCAGCAGCTCCTTAGCGGGAGGCAGCACAGATACGCAGTATTTT.

The rearrangement uses TRBV10-3 and TRBJ2-5, with TRBD2 matching over 7 bases. TRBJ2-7 matches the DNA end more closely, so the J call is doubtful. The CDR3 runs 15 residues. Germline V gives CDR1 ENHRY, CDR2 SYGVKD. The CDR3 spells CAIQSGGGVSGEQYF. CDR3 coding DNA: TGTGCCATCCAATCGGGGGGAGGGGTTTCGGGCGAGCAGTACTTC.

The chain recombines TRBV6-5 with TRBJ2-3; tentative D call: TRBD2 (6 bases). V gave up 5 bases and J gave up 9 bases, with 15 bases separating them. This CDR3 has 13 amino acids. Germline V gives CDR1 MNHEY, CDR2 SVGAGI. The CDR3 bases are TGTGCCAGCAGTCGAGGAGGAGGGGAAACGCAGTATTTT. Encoded protein: CASSRGGGETQYF.

V and J are TRBV5-1 and TRBJ1-2, with D maybe TRBD1 (6 bases). Trimming pared 6 bases from V and 2 bases from J, leaving 17 bases between. The CDR3 runs 15 residues. Germline CDR1 reads SGHRS; CDR2 reads YFSETQ. CDR3 sequence: CASTMGGGRNYGYTF. CDR3 sequence (DNA): TGCGCCAGCACCATGGGGGGCGGGAGGAACTATGGCTACACCTTC.

The V call is TRBV6-1, the J call TRBJ1-5, with 9 bases aligning to TRBD1. The trim removed 2 bases at V and 2 bases at J, leaving 4 bases unmatched. The CDR3 spans 16 residues. Looked up from germline, CDR1 is MNHNS and CDR2 is SASEGT. The CDR3 is CASSETGGNGNQPQHF. CDR3 bases: TGTGCCAGCAGTGAAACAGGGGGCAATGGCAATCAGCCCCAGCATTTT.